The T cell receptor beta chain under discussion was sequenced for a study of blood T cell repertoires in COVID-19. About the study: T cells, B-cell-depleted T cells, or PBMCs provided the cDNA or gDNA that served as material.

The table came from immunoSEQ multiplex PCR; TCRdb's copy has only in-frame clones and leaves some out. This table has approximately 110,000 clones, about three quarters appearing once. The sequencing sample was made of peripheral blood. This TCR derives from an elderly man with acute or convalescent COVID-19.

CDR3 nucleotides: TGTGCCAGCTCATGGGAAGGAGGGCCCCGTGGCACCATATATTTT. Encoded protein: CASSWEGGPRGTIYF. The chain recombines TRBV18 with TRBJ1-3, with D hard to call. V was shortened by 5 bases and J by 9 bases, with 20 bases between the two germline ends. The germline V gene has CDR1 KGHSH and CDR2 LQKENI. The CDR3 is 15 amino acids.